This record covers a single T cell receptor beta chain. Its antigen is unknown. One base away there is no much larger clone; base qualities are not given. Ophthalmopathy patients were characterized by moderately to severely active disease, a Clinical Activity Score of at least 3, a NOSPECS grade of at least 4, and a disease duration under 3 months. Patients with other autoimmune diseases, uncontrolled infections, pregnancy or lactation were excluded from the study. Clinical symptoms, serum thyroxine, TRAb, thyroid ultrasound and orbital computed tomography were used for diagnosis. Ficoll-Paque density gradient centrifugation was used to isolate PBMCs from around 10 ml of fresh peripheral blood. Total RNA was extracted with Trizol reagent and quality-checked on an Agilent 2100 Bioanalyzer. Its CDR3 holds 18 amino acids, cysteine through phenylalanine. The DNA shown is the 54-base CDR3, in frame from base 1. V is cut by 6 bases and J by 0 bases, and the space between the germline ends is 20 bases. Taken from the germline V gene (reference sequence), the CDR1 and CDR2 loops are LNHNV and YYDKDF.

These data are taken from a study of Graves' ophthalmopathy and Graves' hyperthyroidism listed by TCRdb under 2018. Regarding the study in general: Peripheral blood was collected at initial diagnosis, prior to any treatment. The study used TCR beta repertoire signatures to distinguish Graves' ophthalmopathy from Graves' hyperthyroidism and to predict progression to ophthalmopathy. In total, under 150 blood samples were TCR-sequenced: around 42 ophthalmopathy, roughly 77 hyperthyroidism and some 17 hyperthyroidism-to-ophthalmopathy patients. To explore V-J signatures that distinguish ophthalmopathy from hyperthyroidism, a discovery set of 100 patients was enrolled, made up of 40 to 45 with ophthalmopathy and fewer than 60 with stable hyperthyroidism. An independent validation cohort was composed of about 20 hyperthyroidism patients and roughly 16 patients who later progressed from hyperthyroidism to ophthalmopathy. In roughly six hyperthyroidism patients, the T-cell repertoires found in thyroid tissue were compared with those found in blood. Following sample collection, hyperthyroidism patients were given methimazole at a starting dose of 30 mg daily, and ophthalmopathy patients were given high-dose intravenous methylprednisolone. The roughly 100 discovery patients were randomly divided into training and test sets at a 7:3 ratio.

The full study reports these points: Sample size was not predetermined statistically, and investigators were not blinded to group allocation. Most expanded thyroid clonotypes with frequency above 0.001 were also detected in blood, suggesting blood repertoires may reflect the thyroid immune response. In validation, the model predicted ophthalmopathy progression with about 71% sensitivity and about 73% specificity; eleven to twelve predicted patients were CT-confirmed with GO in a median of approximately six months. The 13-signature model separated ophthalmopathy from stable hyperthyroidism with 87.88% sensitivity and roughly 84% specificity in cross-validation, and 80%/75% in the test set.

For repertoire sequencing, TCR beta CDR3 regions were amplified from RNA transcripts. HTBI primers and the Qiagen OneStep RT-PCR kit were used in a first-round RT-PCR, which was followed by a second-round multiplex PCR, size selection and purification. The libraries underwent paired-end sequencing with 100 bp reads on an Illumina HiSeq2000. As for how the authors treated the data: Reads were processed with SOAPnuke, discarding reads with adapters, uncalled bases, mean Phred below 15, or no exact constant-primer or identifier match. High-quality paired reads were merged with COPE v1.2.5. Unique nucleotide sequences were defined as clonotypes and aligned to IMGT TRB V, D and J references using MiTCR v1.1. Analysis was restricted to V-J combinations with a frequency above 0.0001, which covered 99.2% of repertoires. A TCR clonal expansion and chaos score per V-J combination was defined as the ratio of F50 clonal expansion to chaos observed in the TCRdist matrix. Welch's t-statistics and random forest were used to reduce features to about a dozen V-J combinations, which were fed into a naive Bayes classifier. The Morisita-Horn index was used to measure how similar the thyroid and blood repertoires were. TCRdb reran the public reads through fastp at Q25 and MiXCR, keeping productive beta chains. Every entry covers one CDR3 protein and lists the most common genes and DNA from its rows. Here the V and J calls rest on TCRdb's processing, not on the authors' analysis. Within this sample are about 400,000 distinct CDR3 sequences, with approximately 20% of them counted one time only. The top ten constitute 1.6% of the sample.

The sample consisted of peripheral blood. The V gene is TRBV15 and the J gene is TRBJ2-2; TRBD2 is perhaps the D gene, given 6 matching bases. This clonotype was obtained from a woman aged 18-29 years with Graves' ophthalmopathy. Donor details come from another sample of the same person, matched by shared clones. In nucleotides, the sequence is TGTGCCACCAGAAGGGAGGCAGGGCGGTTCGCGAACACCGGGGAGCTGTTTTTT. This yields the protein CATRREAGRFANTGELFF.